These 4 T cell receptor beta chains came from one sample sequenced in a study of cytotoxic CD8 clonotypes in ibrutinib-treated CLL. Profiled with immunoSEQ multiplex PCR; TCRdb holds only in-frame clones, not every one. Of approximately 120,000 clones detected, 58% appear once; the ten largest clones hold 30% to 45%. The input for sequencing was PBMCs, taken after 24 months of ibrutinib treatment. These receptors were obtained from a human donor with chronic lymphocytic leukemia.

There are a few counts of this clone. The chain links TRBV6-1 to TRBJ1-4; no clear D gene. This CDR3 contains 11 residues. Germline CDR1 reads MNHNS; CDR2 reads SASEGT. Trimming took 4 bases from V and 13 from J, leaving 10 bases between them. The CDR3 sequence is CASSGTRGLFF. CDR3 bases: TGTGCCAGCAGTGGTACCCGGGGACTGTTTTTT.

This clone was seen more than once but under ten times. The CDR3 DNA is TGCGCCAGCAAACAAGACAGGAACACTGAAGCTTTCTTT. Translating gives CASKQDRNTEAFF. V is TRBV10-2 and J is TRBJ1-1; D is perhaps TRBD1 (5 bases). Germline-derived CDR1 and CDR2 are WSHSY and SAAADI. The CDR3 contains 13 residues. V was shortened by 7 bases and J by 1 base, with 10 bases between the two germline ends.

The chain uses TRBV9 and TRBJ1-1; D remains unclear. Germline CDR1 is SGDLS and CDR2 is YYNGEE. This CDR3 has 13 amino acids. Trimming removed 0 bases from V and 5 bases from J, with 8 bases in between. The CDR3, as DNA: TGTGCCAGCAGCGTAGGTATGGGAACTGAAGCTTTCTTT. This codes for CASSVGMGTEAFF.

The genes are TRBV5-6 and TRBJ2-3, with D tentatively TRBD1 or TRBD2 (6 bases each). Germline CDR1 reads SGHDT; CDR2 reads YYEEEE. The CDR3 runs to 15 residues. V dropped 0 bases and J dropped 2 bases, with 10 bases sitting between them. The CDR3: CASSLGGGNTDTQYF. The CDR3, as DNA: TGTGCCAGCAGCTTGGGAGGGGGGAACACAGATACGCAGTATTTT.